The 19 T cell receptor beta chains in this list originate from one sample, sequenced in a study of blood T cell repertoires in COVID-19 (dated by TCRdb to 2019 to 2021). The library was generated by the immunoSEQ multiplex PCR assay. Imported from immuneACCESS, the table was reduced by TCRdb to in-frame sequences with V and J called. These copies leave out some clones; in studies compared against another copy, an unresolved V gene accounts for under half, and the cause of the remainder is not known. In all, the sample holds approximately 350,000 clones, and over 70% of those were seen once. 2.5% to 3.5% of the sample rests with the top ten. Sequencing was carried out using peripheral blood. The receptors were gathered from a man aged 25 to 40 with active or convalescent COVID-19.

This clone was seen a single time. The V call is TRBV5-1, the J call TRBJ1-6; TRBD1 agrees at 10 bases. The CDR3 is made up of 14 amino acids. The V segment lost 4 bases and the J segment 7 bases; nucleotides outside the gene matches: 2. CDR1 and CDR2 (germline): SGHRS, YFSETQ. CDR3 loop: CASSPGQGNSPLHF. The DNA for the CDR3 is TGCGCCAGCAGCCCGGGACAGGGGAATTCACCCCTCCACTTT.

The J gene is TRBJ1-3, the V gene TRBV28; D is ambiguous. CDR1 MDHEN and CDR2 SYDVKM come from the germline V gene. Deletions cut 6 bases from V and 0 bases from J, with 18 bases between. The CDR3 has 17 residues. The CDR3 region has the DNA TGTGCCAGCAGCCAATTCTCTGGGCCCCGCTCTGGAAACACCATATATTTT. Translating gives CASSQFSGPRSGNTIYF.

This chain connects TRBV30 to TRBJ1-4; D is unclear. In germline, CDR1 is GTSNPN, CDR2 SVGIG (reference sequence). V dropped 6 bases and J dropped 4 bases, with 12 bases sitting between them. The CDR3 has 13 amino acids. The CDR3 region is CACYRVGNEKLFF. DNA of the CDR3: TGTGCCTGTTACCGGGTAGGTAATGAAAAACTGTTTTTT. Complete variable domain (other parts from reference TRBV30 and TRBJ1-4): SQTIHQWPATLVQPVGSPLSLECTVEGTSNPNLYWYRQAAGRGLQLLFYSVGIGQISSEVPQNLSASRPQDRQFILSSKKLLLSDSGFYLCACYRVGNEKLFFGSGTQLSVL.

The chain has TRBV4-1 and TRBJ2-1; 7 bases fit TRBD2. Germline V gives CDR1 MGHRA, CDR2 YSYEKL. The junction had 6 bases not matched to a gene; V was cut back by 3 bases and J by 1 base. The CDR3 contains 16 residues. Here the CDR3 DNA reads TGCGCCAGCAGCCAGACTAGCAGCAGGTCCTACAATGAGCAGTTCTTC. As protein: CASSQTSSRSYNEQFF.

The genes are TRBV6-5 and TRBJ2-5, with a weak D call TRBD1 (6 bases). Trimming took 6 bases from V and 1 from J, leaving 12 bases between them. CDR3 length: 14 residues. CDR1 is MNHEY and CDR2 is SVGAGI in the germline V gene. The CDR3 sequence is CASSPDRIQETQYF. CDR3 DNA sequence: TGTGCCAGCAGCCCCGACAGGATCCAAGAGACCCAGTACTTC.

The chain is built from TRBV15 and TRBJ1-2; TRBD1 aligns across 9 bases. The V gene end was trimmed by 1 base and the J gene end by 11 bases; junction bases not matched to a gene: 11. Germline CDR1 is LNHNV and CDR2 is YYDKDF (reference sequence). This CDR3 is 15 amino acids long. In DNA form, the CDR3 reads TGTGCCACCAGCAGAGCCGGGACAGGGAGATTGAGGTACACCTTC. Amino acids: CATSRAGTGRLRYTF.

In the case of this clone: Other DNA sequences in this sample translate to the same CDR3. V is TRBV5-1 and J is TRBJ2-5; no reliable D call. Germline CDR1 and CDR2: SGHRS and YFSETQ. Trimming took 4 bases from V and 1 from J, leaving 2 bases between them. The CDR3 spans 11 residues. The CDR3 sequence is CASSLQETQYF. CDR3 DNA sequence: TGCGCCAGCAGCCTCCAAGAGACCCAGTACTTC.

This chain joins TRBV7-3 and TRBJ2-1; D unresolved. The CDR3 contains 13 residues. The germline V and J ends were trimmed by 2 bases and 5 bases, with 7 bases remaining between them. Germline V gene data show CDR1 as SGHTA and CDR2 as FQGTGA. For the CDR3, the DNA is TGTGCCAGCAGCTTAGCAGCGAACAATGAGCAGTTCTTC. This sequence encodes CASSLAANNEQFF.

The chain combines TRBV30 with TRBJ2-2, with D perhaps matching TRBD1 (5 bases). Germline CDR1 is GTSNPN and CDR2 is SVGIG (reference sequence). This CDR3 region has 15 residues. Trimming took 4 bases from V and 2 from J, leaving 14 bases between them. The DNA of the CDR3 is TGTGCCTGGACCAGGGTAGGGGAAAACACCGGGGAGCTGTTTTTT. Translating it yields CAWTRVGENTGELFF. Together with reference TRBV30 and TRBJ2-2, the CDR3 gives the full variable domain: SQTIHQWPATLVQPVGSPLSLECTVEGTSNPNLYWYRQAAGRGLQLLFYSVGIGQISSEVPQNLSASRPQDRQFILSSKKLLLSDSGFYLCAWTRVGENTGELFFGEGSRLTVL.

This clone occurred once. This chain links TRBV7-3 with TRBJ2-1, with 9 bases matching TRBD1. Germline-derived CDR1 and CDR2 are SGHTA and FQGTGA. The CDR3 has 16 amino acids. The V and J ends lost 5 bases and 1 base, in that order; junction bases with no gene match: 6. The CDR3 sequence is CASSQWGTGSYNEQFF. The CDR3 DNA follows: TGTGCCAGCAGCCAGTGGGGGACAGGGTCCTACAATGAGCAGTTCTTC.

This chain uses TRBV28 with TRBJ1-5; maybe TRBD1 (5 bases). Germline V gene data show CDR1 as MDHEN and CDR2 as SYDVKM. Trimming left V 3 bases short and J 7 bases short, with 7 bases between. The CDR3 is made up of 12 amino acids. The CDR3 DNA reads TGTGCCAGCAGTTTTTCAGGGCAGCCCCAGCATTTT. Protein: CASSFSGQPQHF.

The V call is TRBV25-1, the J call TRBJ2-1; 10 bases map to TRBD2. Trimming cost V 1 base and J 4 bases; bases outside gene matches: 4. The CDR3 loop spans 16 amino acids. Germline V CDR1 and CDR2: MGHDK, SYGVNS. This CDR3 is CASSESLAGEYNEQFF. The CDR3 region has the DNA TGTGCCAGCAGTGAATCCCTAGCGGGGGAATACAATGAGCAGTTCTTC.

Here the CDR3 DNA reads TGTGCCAGCAGCTTATCAGTACCAGATACGCAGTATTTT. It specifies CASSLSVPDTQYF. The chain is built from TRBV5-4 and TRBJ2-3; D call uncertain. This CDR3 contains 13 residues. The V gene lost 2 bases and the J gene lost 4 bases, with 8 bases spanning the gap. Germline V gene sequence: CDR1 SGHNT, CDR2 YYREEE (reference sequence). Combining the CDR3 with reference TRBV5-4 and TRBJ2-3 gives the whole variable domain ETGVTQSPTHLIKTRGQQVTLRCSSQSGHNTVSWYQQALGQGPQFIFQYYREEENGRGNFPPRFSGLQFPNYSSELNVNALELDDSALYLCASSLSVPDTQYFGPGTRLTVL.

This rearrangement joins TRBV24-1 to TRBJ2-6; perhaps TRBD2 as D (5 bases). The V and J ends lost 3 bases and 0 bases respectively, with 14 bases between them. The CDR3 extends over 18 amino acids. Germline CDR1 and CDR2: KGHDR and SFDVKD. CDR3 DNA: TGTGCCACCAGTGATCCACGGGGATTTAGCTCTGGGGCCAACGTCCTGACTTTC. Its translation is CATSDPRGFSSGANVLTF.

V gene TRBV5-1 combines with J gene TRBJ1-1, with 8 positions matching TRBD1. Germline V gene lookup returns CDR1 SGHRS and CDR2 YFSETQ. Unmatched junction bases numbered 9, after V lost 4 bases and J lost 4 bases. The CDR3 extends over 15 amino acids. The CDR3, as DNA: TGCGCCAGCAGCGACCGGACAGGGTCGGGCACTGAAGCTTTCTTT. Its translation is CASSDRTGSGTEAFF. Full variable domain (rest looked up from reference TRBV5-1 and TRBJ1-1): KAGVTQTPRYLIKTRGQQVTLSCSPISGHRSVSWYQQTPGQGLQFLFEYFSETQRNKGNFPGRFSGRQFSNSRSEMNVSTLELGDSALYLCASSDRTGSGTEAFFGQGTRLTVV.

CDR3 region: CASRGLAGAADTQYF. The CDR3 DNA reads TGTGCCAGCCGCGGACTAGCTGGGGCGGCAGATACGCAGTATTTT. The chain has TRBV18 and TRBJ2-3, with 8 bases fitting TRBD2. CDR3 length: 15 residues. Trimming took 8 bases from V and 4 from J; bases not matched to a gene: 11. Germline values: CDR1 KGHSH, CDR2 LQKENI.

The chain joins TRBV10-3 to TRBJ1-2; 7 positions agree with TRBD1. The junction had 0 bases not matched to a gene; V was cut back by 2 bases and J by 3 bases. CDR3 length: 13 residues. CDR1 is ENHRY and CDR2 is SYGVKD in the germline V gene. As DNA, the CDR3 is TGTGCCATCAGTGAGGACAGGGACTATGGCTACACCTTC. This gives the protein CAISEDRDYGYTF.

The chain carries TRBV9 and TRBJ1-3; no firm D call. Trimming shortened V by 1 base and J by 0 bases, and 17 bases separated the two germline ends. The CDR3 length is 18 residues. Germline-derived CDR1 and CDR2 are SGDLS and YYNGEE. The chain's CDR3 is CASSVRSGGALSGNTIYF. The CDR3 nucleotides read TGTGCCAGCAGCGTAAGGAGTGGTGGAGCCCTCTCTGGAAACACCATATATTTT.

V and J are TRBV19 and TRBJ2-1; TRBD2 matches at 12 bases. The ends lost 0 bases at V and 6 bases at J; junction bases unmatched: 6. CDR1 LNHDA and CDR2 SQIVND come from the germline V gene (reference sequence). The CDR3 runs to 17 residues. The CDR3 protein is CASSIDEGLAGRNEQFF. The CDR3 nucleotides read TGTGCCAGTAGTATAGATGAGGGACTAGCGGGCCGCAATGAGCAGTTCTTC.